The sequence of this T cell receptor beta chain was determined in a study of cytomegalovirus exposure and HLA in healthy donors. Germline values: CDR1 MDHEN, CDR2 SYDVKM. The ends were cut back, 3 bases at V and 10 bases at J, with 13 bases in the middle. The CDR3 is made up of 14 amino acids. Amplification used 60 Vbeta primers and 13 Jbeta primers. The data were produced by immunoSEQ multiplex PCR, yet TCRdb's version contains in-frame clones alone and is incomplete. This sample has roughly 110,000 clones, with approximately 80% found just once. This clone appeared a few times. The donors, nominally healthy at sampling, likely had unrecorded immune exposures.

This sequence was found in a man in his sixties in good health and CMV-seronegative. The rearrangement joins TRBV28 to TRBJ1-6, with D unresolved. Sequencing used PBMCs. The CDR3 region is CASSFPNPGSPLHF. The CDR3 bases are TGTGCCAGCAGTTTCCCGAACCCGGGGTCACCCCTCCACTTT.